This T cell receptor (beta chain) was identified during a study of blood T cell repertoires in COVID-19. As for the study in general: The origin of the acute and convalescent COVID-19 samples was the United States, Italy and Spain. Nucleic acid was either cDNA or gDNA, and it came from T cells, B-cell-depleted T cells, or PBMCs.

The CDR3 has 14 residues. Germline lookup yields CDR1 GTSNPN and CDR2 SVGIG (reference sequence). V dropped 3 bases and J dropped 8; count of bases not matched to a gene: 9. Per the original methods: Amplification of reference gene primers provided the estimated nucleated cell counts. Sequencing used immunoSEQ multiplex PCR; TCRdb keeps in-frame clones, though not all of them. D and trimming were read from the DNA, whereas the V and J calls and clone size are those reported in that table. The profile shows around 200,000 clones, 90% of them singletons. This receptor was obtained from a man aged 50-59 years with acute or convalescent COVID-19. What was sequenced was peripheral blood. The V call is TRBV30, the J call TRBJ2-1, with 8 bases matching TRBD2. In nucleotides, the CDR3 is TGTGCCTGGAGCCACGGCGGGGGGATCGATGAGCAGTTCTTC. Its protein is CAWSHGGGIDEQFF.